The 17 T cell receptor beta chains below were found in one sample sequenced in a study of CXCR3-negative and CXCR3-positive naive CD8 T cells. Broader study findings: TRB CDR3 hydrophobicity was greater in CXCR3-positive naive cells than in CXCR3-negative naive cells.

Preparation of TRB cDNA libraries relied on 5' RACE carrying UMI labels. Using the 5' RACE reads, TCRdb records one entry per CDR3 protein without DNA. This sample's clone table lists about 86,000 distinct CDR3 sequences. No antigen has been identified for these receptors. The sequencing sample was made of naive CXCR3+ CD8+ T cells from blood. Stated subset: CD45RO-CCR7+CD27+CD95- naive CD8+ T cells expressing CXCR3 (TNR3+). These receptor sequences come from a human donor in good health. Some clones in this sample may be carry-over from other donors' samples.

The V call is TRBV6-2 or TRBV6-3, the J call TRBJ2-1; no DNA is available, so the TRBD1 call from TCRdb remains unchecked. The length of the CDR3 is 15 residues. The germline CDR1 and CDR2 sequences are MNHEY and SVGEGT. CDR3 sequence: CASSIRTGSYNEQFF.

CDR3 sequence reads: CASSPRFRGDSGTEAFF. The chain employs TRBV6-2 or TRBV6-3 and TRBJ1-1; as DNA is missing, the TRBD1 call by TCRdb cannot be tested. The CDR3 consists of 17 residues. CDR1 MNHEY and CDR2 SVGEGT come from the germline V gene.

The V call is TRBV28, the J call TRBJ2-1; TCRdb designates TRBD2, a call that cannot be tested without DNA. Germline V CDR1 and CDR2: MDHEN, SYDVKM. The CDR3 spans 16 residues. The CDR3 here is CASSWGGSGGYNEQFF. Combining the CDR3 with reference TRBV28 and TRBJ2-1 gives the whole variable domain DVKVTQSSRYLVKRTGEKVFLECVQDMDHENMFWYRQDPGLGLRLIYFSYDVKMKEKGDIPEGYSVSREKKERFSLILESASTNQTSMYLCASSWGGSGGYNEQFFGPGTRLTVL.

The chain is built from TRBV7-8 and TRBJ2-3; TCRdb's D gene call, TRBD1, goes unchecked for lack of DNA. The CDR3 consists of 15 residues. Germline CDR1 and CDR2: SGHVS and FQNEAQ. Here the CDR3 reads CASRREDRLTDTQYF.

CDR3 region: CASSQTGRGYNEQFF. The rearrangement links TRBV6-2 or TRBV6-3 to TRBJ2-1; checking the TCRdb D call of TRBD1 is not possible without DNA. Looked up from germline, CDR1 is MNHEY and CDR2 is SVGEGT. The CDR3 length is 15 residues.

The V and J genes are TRBV29-1 and TRBJ2-5; the TCRdb call, TRBD1, lacks DNA for checking. There are 15 residues in the CDR3. Germline CDR1 and CDR2: SQVTM and ANQGSEA. The chain's CDR3 is CSVEDKTGPRETQYF.

The rearrangement links TRBV15 to TRBJ2-3; the D gene TCRdb calls, TRBD2, cannot be checked with no DNA. Germline V gene data show CDR1 as LNHNV and CDR2 as YYDKDF (reference sequence). CDR3 length equals 16 residues. The CDR3 protein is CATSREREGRTDTQYF.

V gene TRBV19 combines with J gene TRBJ2-1; TCRdb names TRBD2, which stays unverified in the absence of DNA. CDR1 and CDR2 from the germline V gene are LNHDA and SQIVND (reference sequence). The CDR3 extends over 12 amino acids. The CDR3 loop is CASSPSGAQQFF.

The chain couples TRBV28 to TRBJ2-3; TCRdb's D call of TRBD1 is untestable without DNA. The CDR3 sequence is 13 residues long. CDR1 and CDR2 (germline): MDHEN, SYDVKM. The CDR3 here is CASSPRTADTQYF.

The chain combines TRBV15 with TRBJ2-5. Germline CDR1 LNHNV, CDR2 YYDKDF (reference sequence). The CDR3 has 11 amino acids. This CDR3 reads CATSSRSAQYF.

V is TRBV20-1 and J is TRBJ2-5; TCRdb reports TRBD1, a call that lacks DNA to check it against. CDR3 length: 16 amino acids. Germline V gene data show CDR1 as DFQATT and CDR2 as SNEGSKA (reference sequence). CDR3 region: CSARAYPPGEQETQYF.

The chain joins TRBV28 to TRBJ2-2; as DNA is missing, the TRBD2 call by TCRdb cannot be tested. Germline CDR1 MDHEN, CDR2 SYDVKM. The CDR3 has 15 residues. CDR3 loop: CASTLGGEHTGELFF.

The gene calls are TRBV28 and TRBJ2-1; TCRdb calls TRBD1, which cannot be checked without DNA. Germline V gene lookup returns CDR1 MDHEN and CDR2 SYDVKM. The CDR3 sequence is 15 residues long. The CDR3 loop reads CASSLDGGKNNEQFF.

This sequence joins TRBV27 and TRBJ2-7; TCRdb's assignment of TRBD2 cannot be checked, as there is no DNA. Germline CDR1 is MNHEY and CDR2 is SMNVEV (reference sequence). The CDR3 is 15 amino acids. This chain's CDR3 is CASSTGLAPTYEQYF.

The CDR3: CSAREGGGVSYEQYF. J is TRBJ2-7 and V is TRBV20-1; TCRdb's D gene call, TRBD2, goes unchecked for lack of DNA. The CDR3 is 15 residues long. Germline-derived CDR1 and CDR2 are DFQATT and SNEGSKA (reference sequence).

The chain recombines TRBV11-2 with TRBJ2-1; no DNA is available, so the TRBD2 call from TCRdb remains unchecked. The CDR3 consists of 14 residues. From germline, CDR1 is SGHAT and CDR2 FQNNGV. The CDR3 protein is CASSLPAGGDEQFF.

The chain combines TRBV11-2 with TRBJ2-5; the D gene TCRdb calls, TRBD1, cannot be checked with no DNA. Germline values: CDR1 SGHAT, CDR2 FQNNGV. The CDR3 has 18 residues. The chain's CDR3 is CASSSAGRGPEGEETQYF.